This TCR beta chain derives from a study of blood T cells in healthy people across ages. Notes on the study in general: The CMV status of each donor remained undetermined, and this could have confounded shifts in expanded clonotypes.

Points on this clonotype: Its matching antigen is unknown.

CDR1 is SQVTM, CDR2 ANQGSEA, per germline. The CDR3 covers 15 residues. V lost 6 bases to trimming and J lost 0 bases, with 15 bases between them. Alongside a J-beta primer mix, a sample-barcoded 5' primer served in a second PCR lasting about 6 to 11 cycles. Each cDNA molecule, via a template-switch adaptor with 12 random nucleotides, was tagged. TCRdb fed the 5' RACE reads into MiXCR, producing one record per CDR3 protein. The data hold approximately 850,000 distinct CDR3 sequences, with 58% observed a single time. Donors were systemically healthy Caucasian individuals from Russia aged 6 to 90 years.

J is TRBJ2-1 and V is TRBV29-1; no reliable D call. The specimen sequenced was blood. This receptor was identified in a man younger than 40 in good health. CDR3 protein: CSVKGPESSYNEQFF. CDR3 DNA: TGCAGCGTCAAGGGTCCGGAGAGCTCCTACAATGAGCAGTTCTTC.